The 16 T cell receptor beta chains listed next were all sequenced from one sample in a study of a mutant IDH1 vaccine in newly diagnosed glioma. Profiled with immunoSEQ multiplex PCR; TCRdb holds only in-frame clones, not every one. The sample holds approximately 60,000 clones, around 85% seen once. These receptors' antigens are unknown. Time point denoted: week 35, safety follow-up. Every vaccine dose comprised 300 ug of mutant IDH1 20-mer peptide plus topical imiquimod. Sequenced material: PBMCs, taken from a glioma patient whose treatment included an IDH1 peptide vaccine. The receptors stem from a man aged 35 to 55 with glioma.

The V and J genes are TRBV10-3 and TRBJ1-5, with a possible D match to TRBD1 (5 bases). This CDR3 comprises 13 residues. CDR1 and CDR2 from the germline V gene are ENHRY and SYGVKD. Trimming left V 5 bases short and J 7 bases short, with 12 bases between. The chain's CDR3 is CAISWGVEQPQHF. Here the CDR3 DNA reads TGTGCCATCAGTTGGGGGGTGGAACAGCCCCAGCATTTT.

This clone was counted once. The V gene is TRBV18, the J gene TRBJ1-1; TRBD1 might be the D (5 bases). Trimming removed 6 bases from V and 5 bases from J, with 16 bases in between. The CDR3 spans 14 residues. The germline V gene encodes CDR1 KGHSH and CDR2 LQKENI. The CDR3 is CASSQGWGLTEAFF. The CDR3, as DNA: TGTGCCAGCTCTCAAGGGTGGGGACTGACTGAAGCTTTCTTT. Looking up the rest from reference TRBV18 and TRBJ1-1 gives the full variable domain: NAGVMQNPRHLVRRRGQEARLRCSPMKGHSHVYWYRQLPEEGLKFMVYLQKENIIDESGMPKERFSAEFPKEGPSILRIQQVVRGDSAAYFCASSQGWGLTEAFFGQGTRLTVV.

This chain links TRBV5-1 with TRBJ1-3; 11 bases fit TRBD1. Germline V gives CDR1 SGHRS, CDR2 YFSETQ. The CDR3 spans 15 residues. V shed 5 bases and J 0 bases; nucleotides not matched to a gene: 1. For the CDR3, the DNA is TGCGCCAGCAGGGGGACAGGGGGCTCTGGAAACACCATATATTTT. It is translated as CASRGTGGSGNTIYF.

The chain combines TRBV7-9 with TRBJ2-1; 9 positions agree with TRBD2. The germline CDR1 and CDR2 sequences are SEHNR and FQNEAQ (reference sequence). The CDR3 is 16 residues long. The junction had 5 bases not matched to a gene; V was cut back by 0 bases and J by 5 bases. CDR3 in DNA: TGTGCCAGCAGCTTAGCTGGTAGCGGGAGAAACAATGAGCAGTTCTTC. This translates into CASSLAGSGRNNEQFF.

The chain joins TRBV6-1 to TRBJ1-3, with D hard to call. The germline gives CDR1 MNHNS, CDR2 SASEGT. The V end lost 6 bases, the J end lost 4 bases, and 7 bases lay between the germline ends. The CDR3 has 12 residues. CDR3 in DNA: TGTGCCAGCAGATCAGACGGAAACACCATATATTTT. Protein sequence: CASRSDGNTIYF.

This sequence joins TRBV4-2 and TRBJ2-4, with a possible D match to TRBD2 (5 bases). The V gene's germline CDR1 is LGHNA and CDR2 YNFKEQ. The V and J ends lost 4 bases and 0 bases respectively, with 10 bases between them. This CDR3 region has 15 residues. The CDR3 DNA is TGTGCCAGCAGCCCTTCCCGGGAAGCCAAAAACATTCAGTACTTC. Protein: CASSPSREAKNIQYF.

The chain is built from TRBV19 and TRBJ2-3; D unclear. CDR3 size: 12 residues. Deletions cut 4 bases from V and 4 bases from J, with 6 bases between. Germline assignment: CDR1 LNHDA and CDR2 SQIVND (reference sequence). The CDR3 loop reads CASSSQSDTQYF. The CDR3 DNA reads TGTGCCAGTAGTAGCCAGTCAGATACGCAGTATTTT. Full variable domain (remainder filled in from reference TRBV19 and TRBJ2-3): DGGITQSPKYLFRKEGQNVTLSCEQNLNHDAMYWYRQDPGQGLRLIYYSQIVNDFQKGDIAEGYSVSREKKESFPLTVTSAQKNPTAFYLCASSSQSDTQYFGPGTRLTVL.

The CDR3: CASSLGLAGVSNEQFF. The DNA of the CDR3 is TGCGCCAGCAGCCTGGGACTAGCGGGAGTATCCAATGAGCAGTTCTTC. The chain is built from TRBV4-1 and TRBJ2-1, with 14 positions matching TRBD2. This CDR3 has 16 residues. The V gene end was trimmed by 4 bases and the J gene end by 6 bases; junction bases not matched to a gene: 5. Germline assignment: CDR1 MGHRA and CDR2 YSYEKL.

This chain joins TRBV4-3 and TRBJ2-5; D might be TRBD2 (6 bases). Germline lookup yields CDR1 LGHNA and CDR2 YSLEER. Between the trimmed V and J ends, which lost 2 bases and 3 bases, there was a span of 13 bases. The CDR3 contains 15 residues. CDR3 region: CASSQTGGAKETQYF. The CDR3 DNA is TGCGCCAGCAGCCAAACCGGGGGAGCCAAAGAGACCCAGTACTTC.

This clone occurred once. The rearrangement uses TRBV18 and TRBJ2-7; no clear D. V was cut by 9 bases and J by 0 bases, with 6 bases left in between. The CDR3 runs to 11 residues. Germline V CDR1 and CDR2: KGHSH, LQKENI. CDR3 DNA: TGTGCCAGTCAAAGCTCCTACGAGCAGTACTTC. Translating it yields CASQSSYEQYF.

The chain combines TRBV2 with TRBJ2-7; 9 positions agree with TRBD1. The CDR3 runs 13 residues. J gave up 2 bases and V 8 bases, and 4 bases lay outside the gene matches. Per germline, CDR1 SNHLY and CDR2 FYNNEI. CDR3 nucleotides: TGTGCCAGCTCCGGGACAGGGACCTACGAGCAGTACTTC. Its translation is CASSGTGTYEQYF.

In its sample, this clone was seen a few times. The chain carries TRBV19 and TRBJ2-2, with D hard to call. The V end was cut by 3 bases, the J end by 1 base, with 3 bases between. The germline V gene encodes CDR1 LNHDA and CDR2 SQIVND (reference sequence). The CDR3 has 13 amino acids. The CDR3 DNA reads as TGTGCCAGTAGTATGTGGAACACCGGGGAGCTGTTTTTT. This encodes CASSMWNTGELFF.

V gene TRBV14 combines with J gene TRBJ2-7, with TRBD1 matching over 10 bases. This CDR3 region has 16 residues. The germline V gene encodes CDR1 SGHDN and CDR2 FVKESK. J lost 6 bases, V lost 2 bases, and 10 bases had no gene match. CDR3 sequence (DNA): TGTGCCAGCAGCCAATTCTGGACAGGGGGTGCGGGCGAGCAGTACTTC. Translating it yields CASSQFWTGGAGEQYF.

This sequence joins TRBV2 and TRBJ1-5, with D hard to call. This CDR3 spans 13 amino acids. The V gene's germline CDR1 is SNHLY and CDR2 FYNNEI. The ends were cut back, 1 base at V and 5 bases at J, with 6 bases in the middle. The CDR3: CASSEVVYQPQHF. The CDR3 nucleotides read TGTGCCAGCAGTGAAGTGGTTTATCAGCCCCAGCATTTT.

This chain uses TRBV28 with TRBJ2-7; tentatively, D is TRBD1 (5 bases). The V gene's germline CDR1 is MDHEN and CDR2 SYDVKM. The ends were cut back, 6 bases at V and 3 bases at J, with 9 bases in the middle. The CDR3 totals 12 residues. This CDR3 is CASRGRVYEQYF. For the CDR3, the DNA is TGTGCCAGCAGAGGCAGGGTCTACGAGCAGTACTTC.

This clone appeared a single time. One end of the junction fails to match germline, which may point to a read error. The V gene is TRBV7-7, the J gene TRBJ2-7, with 7 bases lining up with TRBD2. CDR3 length equals 14 residues. Germline V lookup: CDR1 SSHAT, CDR2 FNYEAQ (reference sequence). Here the CDR3 reads CASSLAGRPYEQYF. For the CDR3, the DNA is TGTGCTAGCAGCTTAGCGGGCCGCCCCTACGAGCAGTACTTC.